This TCR beta chain was sequenced for a study of identical twins (dated by TCRdb to 2015 to 2016). In terms of the full investigation: To test whether fetal clonotypes persist, the study used deep sequencing on TCR alpha and beta repertoires from monozygotic twins, unrelated adults of various ages, and cord blood. To rule out contamination, replicate twin experiments were performed at different times with different library preparation protocols. Study-wide findings and limitations: Because the same donors could not be followed over many years, the conclusions depended on cross-sectional statistical analysis. Compared with coincidental sharing between unrelated individuals, out-of-frame TCR alpha sequences shared between twins had an excess of sequences with low generation probability. The excess sharing between twins in beta out-of-frame sequences was weaker because fewer shared sequences reduced the signal-to-noise ratio. Fewer insertions were carried by abundant cord blood beta clonotypes, a similar but weaker trend appeared in young adult naive repertoires, and no such trend appeared in memory repertoires. Out-of-frame TCR alpha sharing in monozygotic twins was systematically underestimated by recombination models, whereas sharing between unrelated individuals was in agreement with the recombination models. Zero-insertion analyses could be partly confounded by invariant T cells such as MAIT and iNKT, although diverse VJ usage argued against such confounding for most clonotypes.

CDR1 and CDR2, looked up from the germline V gene, are SGDLS and YYNGEE. The CDR3 goes from the cysteine to the phenylalanine over 15 residues. The kept DNA is CDR3 alone, 45 bases in frame from the first base. The junction shows trimming of 3 bases on V and 2 bases on J, and the gene matches do not reach 6 bases of it. Every donor was a healthy Caucasian. The twin cohort comprised three pairs of female monozygotic twins, all aged about 18 to 29 years. CD4+ and CD8+ T cell populations were isolated with positive isolation kits from Invitrogen. Libraries were built with 5' RACE. Data came from an Illumina HiSeq 2000. Template switching introduced a universal primer binding site; the final cDNA contained a unique molecular identifier, enabling accurate counting of TCR cDNA molecules. Specific primers in the conserved constant-segment region were used to synthesize first-strand cDNA for TCR alpha and beta chains. To control for contamination, each cDNA library was double barcoded with a SMART-Mk sample barcode plus Illumina barcodes. Two successive PCR steps introduced TruSeq adapter sequences along with Illumina sample barcodes. The TCR alpha and beta cDNA libraries were sequenced on the Illumina HiSeq platform using custom primers. The paper's data handling went like this. MiGEC was used to process raw reads and extract unique molecular identifiers, and MiXCR was used to find CDR3 positions. Recombination models were inferred per individual with the repgenHMM and IGoR tools using an EM algorithm. Shared clonotype analysis was performed with the tcR package in R, normalizing sharing by the product of cloneset sizes. To study raw recombination without the effects of thymic and clonal selection, out-of-frame nonproductive sequences were analyzed. TCRdb redid the processing of the public reads, applying fastp at Q25 and MiXCR, and retained in-frame beta chains. Rows are unified per CDR3 protein, each entry keeping the most common DNA and genes. The V and J calls and clone size are TCRdb's, not the authors'. The table for this sample lists about 190,000 distinct CDR3 sequences; approximately 15% of them were counted only once. The ten top clones hold 40% of the sample.

For this clonotype: The target of this receptor is not known. Per-nucleotide qualities are absent, and no much larger clonotype sits a single base away.

The same specimen was also included in a second study, on T cells expressing NK-cell markers. According to the second study: Three sorted T-cell subsets (CD3+CD56+NKG2C+, CD3+CD56+NKG2C- and CD3+CD56-NKG2C+) from eight donors had their TCR beta-chain repertoires profiled. Among the eight sequenced donors, seven were HCMV-seropositive and one was HCMV-seronegative. To restrict sorting to alphabetaTCR-expressing T cells, an anti-gammadeltaTCR antibody was added in several experiments. In 5 to 7 donors, the dominant CD3+CD56+NKG2C+ clonotypes ranked among the top 10 CD8+ clonotypes, making up roughly 1.0-8% of CD8+ T cells. Those dominant clonotypes were again the most abundant among CD3+CD56-NKG2C+ cells in several donors, at about 28.3-60.1%. Whether the expanded NKG2C-expressing T cell clones were specific for HCMV antigens was left unclear. Randomly selected healthy volunteers, three men and five women, were used as the eight sequenced donors. To determine HCMV serostatus, a commercial ELISA kit was used to detect HCMV-specific IgG in serum. MIGEC handled demultiplexing of the reads and grouping by UMI, while MiTCR was used to assemble and quantify clonotypes. To exclude erroneous sequences, only TCR cDNA sequences supported by at least two reads were retained. Downstream repertoire analysis used the tcR package, and clonotypes were matched across fractions by CDR3 nucleotide sequence plus V segment. VDJmatch was used to annotate antigen specificity against VDJdb, with one amino acid substitution in CDR3 permitted.

The material sequenced was CD8+ T cells sorted from blood. This clonotype was sampled from a young woman in good health. Here the chain combines TRBV9 and TRBJ2-7; 9 bases in the junction line up with TRBD2. The DNA reads as follows: TGTGCCAGCAGCGCGGTAGCGGGGGCCACCTACGAGCAGTACTTC. Translation gives CASSAVAGATYEQYF.